Here is one T cell receptor beta chain with its context. Its specificity is unknown. Unrecorded immune exposures were likely, despite nominal health at sampling. The data were taken from a study of cytomegalovirus exposure and HLA in healthy donors. The wider study: There were under 130 million unique TCR beta sequences, drawn from approximately 190 million T cells, in an earlier analysis. Regarding the study as a whole: In a later analysis, several top co-occurrence clusters appeared linked to parvovirus B19, influenza, CMV and Epstein-Barr virus. In an earlier analysis, productive rearrangement rates for most beta V segments clustered near 87% or 30%.

The primer mix had 60 Vbeta and 13 Jbeta primers. This table comes from immunoSEQ multiplex PCR, and its TCRdb copy is limited to in-frame clones, with some not included. The table shows about 140,000 clones, with around 80% occurring only once. V was shortened by 1 base and J by 0 bases, with 13 bases between the two germline ends. CDR1 and CDR2 (germline): KGHSH, LQKENI. This CDR3 has 17 amino acids. The chain has TRBV18 and TRBJ1-3, with a weak D call TRBD1 (5 bases). Sequencing was performed on PBMCs. The sequence came from a man aged 40-49 years in good health and CMV-seropositive. The CDR3 region is CASSPRGGGNSGNTIYF. The CDR3 nucleotides are TGTGCCAGCTCACCACGGGGCGGAGGGAACTCTGGAAACACCATATATTTT.